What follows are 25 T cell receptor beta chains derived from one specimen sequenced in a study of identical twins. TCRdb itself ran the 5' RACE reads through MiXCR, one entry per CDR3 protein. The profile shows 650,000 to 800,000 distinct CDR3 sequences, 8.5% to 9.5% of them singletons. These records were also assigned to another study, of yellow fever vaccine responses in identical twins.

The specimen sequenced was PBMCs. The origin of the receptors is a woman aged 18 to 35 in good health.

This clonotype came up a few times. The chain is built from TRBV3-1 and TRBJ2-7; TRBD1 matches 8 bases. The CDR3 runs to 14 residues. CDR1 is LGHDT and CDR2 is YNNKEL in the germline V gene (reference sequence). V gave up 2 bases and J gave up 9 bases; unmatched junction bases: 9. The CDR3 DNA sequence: TGTGCCAGCAGCCAACAGGGGGCTTCGGTTGGGCAGTACTTC. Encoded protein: CASSQQGASVGQYF.

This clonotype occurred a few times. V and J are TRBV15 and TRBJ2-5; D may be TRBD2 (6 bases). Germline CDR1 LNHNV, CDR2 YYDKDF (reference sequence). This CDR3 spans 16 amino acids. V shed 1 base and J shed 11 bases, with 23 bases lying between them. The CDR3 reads CATSRVTGDVGLRQYF. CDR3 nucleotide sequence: TGTGCCACCAGCAGAGTAACGGGGGATGTGGGATTAAGACAGTACTTC.

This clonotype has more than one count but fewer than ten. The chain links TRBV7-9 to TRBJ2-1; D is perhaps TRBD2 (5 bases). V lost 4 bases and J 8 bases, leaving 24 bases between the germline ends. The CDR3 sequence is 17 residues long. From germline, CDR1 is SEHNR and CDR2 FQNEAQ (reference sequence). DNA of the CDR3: TGTGCCAGCAGCTGGCGCCTGGCCGGGGATGTTAGCGATGAGCAGTTCTTC. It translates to CASSWRLAGDVSDEQFF.

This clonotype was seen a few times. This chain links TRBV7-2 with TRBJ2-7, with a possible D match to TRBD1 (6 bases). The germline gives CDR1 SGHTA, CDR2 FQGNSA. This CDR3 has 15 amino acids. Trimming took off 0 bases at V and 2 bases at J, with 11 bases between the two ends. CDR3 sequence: CASSLAQGTPYEQYF. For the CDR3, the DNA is TGTGCCAGCAGCTTAGCACAGGGTACCCCCTACGAGCAGTACTTC.

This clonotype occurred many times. The CDR3 spells CSAGPGDTQYF. Here the CDR3 DNA reads TGCAGCGCTGGCCCCGGAGATACGCAGTATTTT. The chain employs TRBV29-1 and TRBJ2-3; D call uncertain. The V end lost 7 bases, the J end lost 5 bases, and 10 bases lay between the germline ends. This CDR3 is 11 amino acids long. The germline CDR1 and CDR2 sequences are SQVTM and ANQGSEA.

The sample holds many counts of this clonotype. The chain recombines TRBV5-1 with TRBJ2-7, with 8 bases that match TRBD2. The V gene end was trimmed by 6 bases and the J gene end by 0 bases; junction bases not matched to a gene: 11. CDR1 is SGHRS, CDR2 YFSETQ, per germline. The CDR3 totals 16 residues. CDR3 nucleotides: TGCGCCAGCACCCCATTGGCGGGAGGTAGCTCCTACGAGCAGTACTTC. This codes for CASTPLAGGSSYEQYF. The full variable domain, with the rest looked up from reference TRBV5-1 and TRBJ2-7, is KAGVTQTPRYLIKTRGQQVTLSCSPISGHRSVSWYQQTPGQGLQFLFEYFSETQRNKGNFPGRFSGRQFSNSRSEMNVSTLELGDSALYLCASTPLAGGSSYEQYFGPGTRLTVT.

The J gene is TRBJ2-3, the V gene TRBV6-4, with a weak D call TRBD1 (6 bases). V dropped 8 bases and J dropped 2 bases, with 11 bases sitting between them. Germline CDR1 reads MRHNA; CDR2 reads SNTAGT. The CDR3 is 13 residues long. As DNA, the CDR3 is TGTGCCAGCTCAGGGGCGTCCACAGATACGCAGTATTTT. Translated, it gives CASSGASTDTQYF.

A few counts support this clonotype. Here the CDR3 reads CSASQGQELQYF. DNA of the CDR3: TGCAGCGCCTCCCAAGGACAGGAACTACAGTACTTC. The chain employs TRBV29-1 and TRBJ2-7; the match to TRBD1 covers 7 bases. V lost 7 bases to trimming and J lost 10 bases; unmatched junction nucleotides: 13. Germline V gives CDR1 SQVTM, CDR2 ANQGSEA. This CDR3 spans 12 amino acids.

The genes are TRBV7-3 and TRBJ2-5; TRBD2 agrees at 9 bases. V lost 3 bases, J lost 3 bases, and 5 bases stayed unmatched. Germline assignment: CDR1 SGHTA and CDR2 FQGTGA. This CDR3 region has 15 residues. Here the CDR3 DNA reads TGTGCCAGCAGCTTTCTTGCGGGGGGGAAAGAGACCCAGTACTTC. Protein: CASSFLAGGKETQYF.

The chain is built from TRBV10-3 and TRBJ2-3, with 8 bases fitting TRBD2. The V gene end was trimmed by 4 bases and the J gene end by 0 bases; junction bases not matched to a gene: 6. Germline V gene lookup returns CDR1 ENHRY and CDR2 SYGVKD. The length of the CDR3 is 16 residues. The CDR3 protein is CAISAGLGSSTDTQYF. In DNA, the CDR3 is TGTGCCATCAGTGCGGGACTAGGCTCTAGCACAGATACGCAGTATTTT.

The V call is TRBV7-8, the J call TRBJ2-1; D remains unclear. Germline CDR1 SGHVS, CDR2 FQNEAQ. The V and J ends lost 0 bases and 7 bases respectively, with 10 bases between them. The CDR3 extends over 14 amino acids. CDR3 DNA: TGTGCCAGCAGCTTAGCAGGCATCTTGAATGAGCAGTTCTTC. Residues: CASSLAGILNEQFF.

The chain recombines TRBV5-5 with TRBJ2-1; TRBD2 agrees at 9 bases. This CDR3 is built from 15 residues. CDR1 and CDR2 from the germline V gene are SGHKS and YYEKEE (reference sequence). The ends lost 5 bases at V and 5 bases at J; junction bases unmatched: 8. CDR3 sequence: CASRAGAGGHNEQFF. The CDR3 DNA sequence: TGTGCCAGCAGGGCAGGAGCGGGGGGACACAATGAGCAGTTCTTC. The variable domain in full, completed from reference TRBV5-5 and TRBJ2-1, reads DAGVTQSPTHLIKTRGQQVTLRCSPISGHKSVSWYQQVLGQGPQFIFQYYEKEERGRGNFPDRFSARQFPNYSSELNVNALLLGDSALYLCASRAGAGGHNEQFFGPGTRLTVL.

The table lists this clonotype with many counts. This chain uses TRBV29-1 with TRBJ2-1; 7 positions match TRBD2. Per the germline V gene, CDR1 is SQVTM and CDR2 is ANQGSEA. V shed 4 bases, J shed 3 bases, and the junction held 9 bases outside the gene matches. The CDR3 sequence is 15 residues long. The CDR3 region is CSVGTPSGDYNEQFF. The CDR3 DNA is TGCAGCGTTGGAACCCCCAGCGGGGACTACAATGAGCAGTTCTTC.

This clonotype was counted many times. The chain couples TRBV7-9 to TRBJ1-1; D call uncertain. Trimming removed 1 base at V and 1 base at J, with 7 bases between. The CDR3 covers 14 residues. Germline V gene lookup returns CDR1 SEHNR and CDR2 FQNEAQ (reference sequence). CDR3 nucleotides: TGTGCCAGCAGCTTAGTAGCGGAGAACACTGAAGCTTTCTTT. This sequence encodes CASSLVAENTEAFF.

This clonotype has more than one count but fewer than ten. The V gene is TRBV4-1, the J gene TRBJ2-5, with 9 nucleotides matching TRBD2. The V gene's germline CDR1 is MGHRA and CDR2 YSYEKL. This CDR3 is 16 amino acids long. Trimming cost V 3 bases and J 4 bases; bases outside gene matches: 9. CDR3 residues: CASSQTGVAGVETQYF. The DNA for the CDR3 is TGCGCCAGCAGCCAGACCGGAGTAGCGGGAGTAGAGACCCAGTACTTC.

CDR3 amino acids: CATENILSSYNEQFF. The CDR3 DNA follows: TGTGCCACCGAGAACATCCTTAGCTCCTACAATGAGCAGTTCTTC. This sequence joins TRBV7-2 and TRBJ2-1; D uncertain. CDR1 SGHTA and CDR2 FQGNSA come from the germline V gene. The germline V and J ends were trimmed by 10 bases and 0 bases, with 16 bases remaining between them. There are 15 residues in the CDR3.

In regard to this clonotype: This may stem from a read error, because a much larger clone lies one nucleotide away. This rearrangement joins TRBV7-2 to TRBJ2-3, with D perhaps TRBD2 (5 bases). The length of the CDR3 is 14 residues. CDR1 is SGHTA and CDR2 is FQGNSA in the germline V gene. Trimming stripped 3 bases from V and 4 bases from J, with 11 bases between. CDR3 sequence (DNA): TGTGCCAGCAGCTTTAGGGAGTATGCAGATACGCAGTATTTT. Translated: CASSFREYADTQYF.

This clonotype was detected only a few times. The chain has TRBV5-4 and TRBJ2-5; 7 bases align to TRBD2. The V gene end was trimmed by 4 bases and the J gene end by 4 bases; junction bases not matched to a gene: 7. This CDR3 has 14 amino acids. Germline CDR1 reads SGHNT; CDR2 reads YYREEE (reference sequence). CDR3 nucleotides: TGTGCCAGCAGCCACCCGGGGGAGGGAGAGACCCAGTACTTC. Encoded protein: CASSHPGEGETQYF.

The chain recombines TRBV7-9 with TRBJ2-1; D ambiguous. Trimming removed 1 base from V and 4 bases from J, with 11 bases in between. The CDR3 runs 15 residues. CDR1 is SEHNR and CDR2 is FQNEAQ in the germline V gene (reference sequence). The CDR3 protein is CASSLEGSYYNEQFF. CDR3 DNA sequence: TGTGCCAGCAGCTTAGAAGGCAGCTATTACAATGAGCAGTTCTTC. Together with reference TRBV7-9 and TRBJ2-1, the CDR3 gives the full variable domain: DTGVSQNPRHKITKRGQNVTFRCDPISEHNRLYWYRQTLGQGPEFLTYFQNEAQLEKSRLLSDRFSAERPKGSFSTLEIQRTEQGDSAMYLCASSLEGSYYNEQFFGPGTRLTVL.

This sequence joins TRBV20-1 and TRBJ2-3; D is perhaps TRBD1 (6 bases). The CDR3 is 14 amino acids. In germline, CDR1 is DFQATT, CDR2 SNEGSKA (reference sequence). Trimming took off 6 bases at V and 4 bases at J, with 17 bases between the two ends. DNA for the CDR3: TGCAGTGCGGGACAAGCGCGCCCCCCAGATACGCAGTATTTT. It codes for CSAGQARPPDTQYF.

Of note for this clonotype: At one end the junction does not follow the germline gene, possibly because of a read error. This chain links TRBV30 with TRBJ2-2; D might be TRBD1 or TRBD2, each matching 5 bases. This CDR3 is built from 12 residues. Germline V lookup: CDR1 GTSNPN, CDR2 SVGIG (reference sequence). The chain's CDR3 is CARRQNTGELLF. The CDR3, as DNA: TGTGCCCGCCGACAGAACACCGGGGAGCTGTTATTT.

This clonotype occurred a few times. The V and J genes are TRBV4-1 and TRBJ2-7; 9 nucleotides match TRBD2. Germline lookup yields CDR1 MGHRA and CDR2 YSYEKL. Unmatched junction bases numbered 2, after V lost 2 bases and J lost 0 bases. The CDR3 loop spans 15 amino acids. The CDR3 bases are TGCGCCAGCAGCCAAACTAGCGGGTACTCCTACGAGCAGTACTTC. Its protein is CASSQTSGYSYEQYF.

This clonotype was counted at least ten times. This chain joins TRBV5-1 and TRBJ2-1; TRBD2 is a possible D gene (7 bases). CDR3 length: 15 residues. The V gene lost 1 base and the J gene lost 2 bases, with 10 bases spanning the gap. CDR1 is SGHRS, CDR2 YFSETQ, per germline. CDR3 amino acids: CASSLRGAAYNEQFF. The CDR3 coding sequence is TGCGCCAGCAGCTTGCGGGGGGCTGCCTACAATGAGCAGTTCTTC.

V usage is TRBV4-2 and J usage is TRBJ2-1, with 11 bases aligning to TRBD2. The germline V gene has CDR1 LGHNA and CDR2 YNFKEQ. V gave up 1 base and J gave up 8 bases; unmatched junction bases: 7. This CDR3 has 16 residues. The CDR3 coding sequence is TGTGCCAGCAGCCAAGCCACTAGCGGGGGCAGGGATGAGCAGTTCTTC. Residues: CASSQATSGGRDEQFF.

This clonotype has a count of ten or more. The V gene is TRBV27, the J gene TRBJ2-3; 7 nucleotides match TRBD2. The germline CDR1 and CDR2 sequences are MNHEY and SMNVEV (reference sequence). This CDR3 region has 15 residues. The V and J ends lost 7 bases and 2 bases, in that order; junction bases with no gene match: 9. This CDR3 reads CASTPGGTNTDTQYF. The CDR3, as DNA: TGTGCCAGCACCCCGGGGGGAACGAACACAGATACGCAGTATTTT.